This T cell receptor beta chain was recorded in a study of cytomegalovirus exposure and HLA in healthy donors. Vbeta (60) and Jbeta (13) primers were used in the PCR. Libraries were prepared by immunoSEQ multiplex PCR; TCRdb keeps only in-frame clonotypes and omits some of them. The sample includes some 130,000 clones, about 82% of them seen just once. V was pared by 1 base and J by 2 bases, with 15 bases between. The CDR3 covers 16 residues. Germline V gene data show CDR1 as KGHSY and CDR2 as FQNENV. The clonotype comes from a man aged 25-45 years in good health. The source material was PBMCs. The chain uses TRBV16 and TRBJ2-7; no definite D call. CDR3 nucleotides: TGTGCCAGCAGCCAATTTGTCTCCAGACAACCCTACGAGCAGTACTTC. Its translation: CASSQFVSRQPYEQYF. The full variable domain, rest sourced from reference TRBV16 and TRBJ2-7, is GEEVAQTPKHLVRGEGQKAKLYCAPIKGHSYVFWYQQVLKNEFKFLISFQNENVFDETGMPKERFSAKCLPNSPCSLEIQATKLEDSAVYFCASSQFVSRQPYEQYFGPGTRLTVT.